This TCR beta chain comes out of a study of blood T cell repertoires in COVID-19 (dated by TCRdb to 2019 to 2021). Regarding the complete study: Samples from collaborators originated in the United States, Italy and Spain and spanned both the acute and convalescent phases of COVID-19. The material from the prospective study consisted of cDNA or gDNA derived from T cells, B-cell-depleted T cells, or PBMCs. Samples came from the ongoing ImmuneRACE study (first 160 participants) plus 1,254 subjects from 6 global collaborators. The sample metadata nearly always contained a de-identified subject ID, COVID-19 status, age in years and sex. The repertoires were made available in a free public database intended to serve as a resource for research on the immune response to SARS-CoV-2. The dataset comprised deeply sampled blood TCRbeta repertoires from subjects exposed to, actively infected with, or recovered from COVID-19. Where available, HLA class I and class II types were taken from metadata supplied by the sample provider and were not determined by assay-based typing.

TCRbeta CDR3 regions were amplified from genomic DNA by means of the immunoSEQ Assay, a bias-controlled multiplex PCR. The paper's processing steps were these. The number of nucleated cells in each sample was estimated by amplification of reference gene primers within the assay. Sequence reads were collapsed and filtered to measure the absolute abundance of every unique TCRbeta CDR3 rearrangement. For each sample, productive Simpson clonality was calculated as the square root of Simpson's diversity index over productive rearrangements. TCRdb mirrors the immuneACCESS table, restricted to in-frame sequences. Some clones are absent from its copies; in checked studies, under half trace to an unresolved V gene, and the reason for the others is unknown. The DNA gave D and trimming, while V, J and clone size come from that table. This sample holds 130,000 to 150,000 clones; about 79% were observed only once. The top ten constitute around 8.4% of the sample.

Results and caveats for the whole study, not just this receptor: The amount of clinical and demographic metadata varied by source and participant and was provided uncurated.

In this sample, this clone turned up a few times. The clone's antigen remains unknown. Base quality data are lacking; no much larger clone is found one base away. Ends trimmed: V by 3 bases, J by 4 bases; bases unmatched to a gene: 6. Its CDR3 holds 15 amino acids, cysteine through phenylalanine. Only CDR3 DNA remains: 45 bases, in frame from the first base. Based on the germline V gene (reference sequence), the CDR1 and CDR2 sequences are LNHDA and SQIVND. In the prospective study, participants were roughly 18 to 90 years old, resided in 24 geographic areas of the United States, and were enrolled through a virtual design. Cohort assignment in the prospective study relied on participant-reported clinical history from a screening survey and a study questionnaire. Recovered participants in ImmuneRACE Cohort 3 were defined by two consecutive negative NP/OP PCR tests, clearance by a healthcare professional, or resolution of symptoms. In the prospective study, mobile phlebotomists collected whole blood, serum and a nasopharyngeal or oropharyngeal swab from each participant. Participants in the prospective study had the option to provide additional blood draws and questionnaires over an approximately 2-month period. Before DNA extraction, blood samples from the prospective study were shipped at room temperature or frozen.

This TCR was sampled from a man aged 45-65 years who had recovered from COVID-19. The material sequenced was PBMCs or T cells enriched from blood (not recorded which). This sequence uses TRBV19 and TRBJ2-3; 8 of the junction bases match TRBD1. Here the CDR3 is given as CASSIGQGAADTQYF. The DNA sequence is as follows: TGTGCCAGTAGTATCGGGCAGGGGGCGGCAGATACGCAGTATTTT.